A selection of T cell receptor beta chains follows, all from one sample in a study of beta chain features in type 1 diabetes. TCRdb's table, derived via immunoSEQ multiplex PCR, lists solely in-frame clones and lacks some. The table has almost 350,000 clones, about 20% seen once. What was sequenced was naive CD4+ T cells from blood. These receptors were collected from a woman aged 18-35 years in good health. The conserved cysteine and the conserved F or W are not part of the CDR3 here.

v_call cdr3_aa
TRBV6-4 ASSDSSRGGEAF
TRBV5-4 ASSLYSGSSYNEQF
TRBV4-1 ASSQVGSFQYNEQF
TRBV9 ASSVDGGRVGSPLH
TRBV30 AWSVPGTNTGELF
TRBV7-9 ASSLSPGGQGWN
TRBV4-3 ASSQGGFGDQPQH
TRBV7-2 ASRGGRATYEQY
TRBV30 AWRANTEAF
TRBV5-1 ASSLEVGQGYT
TRBV18 ASSPPRVHALNNEQF
TRBV19 ASSMSWMVTSGRADTQY
TRBV6-5 ASSSGTSGQETQY
TRBV9 ASSDRQGSSEKLF
TRBV4-1 ASSQSRRGGLDTQY
TRBV18 ASSRGQGLQPQH
TRBV11-3 ASSRALTGSSYNEQF
TRBV20-1 SASPGEGQF
TRBV5-1 ASSSADKHSGEQY
TRBV29-1 SVSGQGLTEAF
TRBV30 AWKGVAKNIQY
TRBV4-3 ASSQVRGQSGWSSPLH
TRBV7-2 ASSLAGTSNEQF
TRBV19 ASSIVAGKNEQF
TRBV7-9 ASSLGSGFQF
TRBV9 ASSGPSSGRAEQY
TRBV7-2 ASSSRRAGATGELF
TRBV30 AWSRLTGSNYGYT
TRBV7-2 ASRSGGGPDTQY
TRBV14 ASSQTAGGLDTQY
TRBV9 ASSVATASGRIRETQY
TRBV7-9 ASSFERVYGYT
TRBV5-4 ASSLDRSQGETQY
TRBV19 ASTPQVGGETQY
TRBV4-1 ASSLLGLYNQPQH
TRBV27 ASANQGNQPQH
TRBV30 AWGLLGGGEQY
TRBV4-2 ASSQDSANTEAF
TRBV5-6 ASSSGHRNIQY
TRBV6-6 ASSYVSGQETQY
TRBV10-3 AISEARNTEAF
TRBV30 AWDRGPNEQF
TRBV30 AWSWGQAKQPQH
TRBV7-9 ASSRTSGSPDTQY
TRBV25-1 ASSRDRGGTGELF
TRBV28 ASMPAGYGYT
TRBV29-1 SVGQVNYGYT
TRBV5-1 ASRSDSGANVLT
TRBV5-6 ASSSRLAKTQY
TRBV29-1 SVPRESYGYT
TRBV9 ASSVEGLGRDEQF
TRBV9 ASSVGGSLSGANVLT
TRBV11-2 ASARRPYPSDEQF
TRBV28 ALRGQTDEKLF
TRBV14 ASSQGRGGEQF